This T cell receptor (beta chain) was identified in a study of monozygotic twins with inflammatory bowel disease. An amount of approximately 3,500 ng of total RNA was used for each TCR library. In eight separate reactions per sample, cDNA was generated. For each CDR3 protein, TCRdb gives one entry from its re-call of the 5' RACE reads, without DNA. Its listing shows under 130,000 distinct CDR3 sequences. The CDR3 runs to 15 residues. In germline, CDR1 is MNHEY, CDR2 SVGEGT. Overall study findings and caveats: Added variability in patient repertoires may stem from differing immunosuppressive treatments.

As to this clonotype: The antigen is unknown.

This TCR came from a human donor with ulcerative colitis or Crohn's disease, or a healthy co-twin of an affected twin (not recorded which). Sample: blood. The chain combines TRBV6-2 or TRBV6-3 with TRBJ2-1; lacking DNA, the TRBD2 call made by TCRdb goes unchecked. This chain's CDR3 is CASSYFTSGSNEQFF.